This T cell receptor (beta chain) emerged from a study of PD-1 blockade in classical Hodgkin lymphoma. Study findings and constraints: Newly diagnosed patients were said to have less baseline TCR diversity than healthy donors did.

Relapse was seen in all patients after autologous stem cell transplantation, and brentuximab vedotin exposure was variable. The assay was immunoSEQ multiplex PCR, and TCRdb's table has in-frame clones only and misses some. The sample has around 45,000 clones; 85% to 90% are singletons. The CDR3 spans 15 residues. Germline CDR1 reads MDHEN; CDR2 reads SYDVKM. V shed 6 bases and J 7 bases; nucleotides not matched to a gene: 15. Of note for this clone: Its specificity is not known.

Sequencing used peripheral blood mononuclear cells (PBMCs), obtained at baseline. The clonotype originates from a human donor with classical Hodgkin lymphoma. The gene calls are TRBV28 and TRBJ2-7; 7 bases map to TRBD1. The CDR3 region has the DNA TGTGCCAGCAGCGCGGTAGGGAAAAAACAGGGGGAGCAGTACTTC. Amino acid sequence: CASSAVGKKQGEQYF.